This T cell receptor (beta chain) originates from a study of T cells after yellow fever vaccination. Via MiXCR, TCRdb re-called the 5' RACE reads, giving one row per CDR3 protein. The sample lists hundreds of thousands of distinct CDR3 sequences, 12% seen once, with 14% to 15% in the top ten. The CDR3 runs 13 residues. V was shortened by 5 bases and J by 8 bases, with 13 bases between the two germline ends. Germline CDR1 reads MNHNS; CDR2 reads SASEGT. The TCR originated in a man between 25 and 39 years old who received the YFV17D yellow fever vaccine. Source: PBMCs, taken on the day of the yellow fever booster vaccination. The chain combines TRBV6-1 with TRBJ2-1; D unresolved. The CDR3 is CASSIQESDEQFF. DNA of the CDR3: TGTGCCAGCAGTATTCAGGAGAGCGATGAGCAGTTCTTC.